The clone carrying this TCR beta chain was found many times. This specimen comes from a study of T-cell reconstitution after alpha-beta-depleted transplantation in children. Construction of the TCRbeta library involved unique molecular identifiers. TCRdb re-derived calls from the PCR reads in MiXCR, one entry per CDR3 protein. This sample has 300,000 or so distinct CDR3 sequences, with 9.9% found just once. Per germline, CDR1 SGHRS and CDR2 YFSETQ. With V trimmed by 2 bases and J by 6 bases, 1 base remained unmatched. There are 12 residues in the CDR3. This TCR was recovered from a human donor who donated a stem cell graft to a child with SCID. The chain uses TRBV5-1 and TRBJ2-7, with 8 bases that match TRBD1. The material sequenced was PBMCs from the stem cell graft donor, taken from the stem cell graft. This chain's CDR3 is CASSLTGGEQYF. Here the CDR3 DNA reads TGCGCCAGCAGCTTAACAGGGGGCGAGCAGTACTTC.